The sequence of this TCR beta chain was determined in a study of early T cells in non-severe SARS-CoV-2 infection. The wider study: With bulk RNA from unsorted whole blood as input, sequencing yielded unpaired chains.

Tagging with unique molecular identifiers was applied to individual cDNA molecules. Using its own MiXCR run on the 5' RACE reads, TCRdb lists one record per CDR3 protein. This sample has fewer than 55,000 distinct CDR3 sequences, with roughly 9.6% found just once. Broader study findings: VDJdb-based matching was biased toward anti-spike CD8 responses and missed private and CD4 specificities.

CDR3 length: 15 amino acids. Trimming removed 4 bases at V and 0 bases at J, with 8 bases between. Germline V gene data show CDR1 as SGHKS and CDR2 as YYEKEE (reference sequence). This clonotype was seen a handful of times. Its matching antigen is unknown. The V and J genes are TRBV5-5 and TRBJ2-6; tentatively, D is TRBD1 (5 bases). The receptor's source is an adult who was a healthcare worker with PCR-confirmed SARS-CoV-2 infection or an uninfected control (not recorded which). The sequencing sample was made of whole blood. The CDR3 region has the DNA TGTGCCAGCAGCCCGACAGCCTCTGGGGCCAACGTCCTGACTTTC. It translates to CASSPTASGANVLTF. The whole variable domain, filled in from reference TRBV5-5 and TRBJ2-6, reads DAGVTQSPTHLIKTRGQQVTLRCSPISGHKSVSWYQQVLGQGPQFIFQYYEKEERGRGNFPDRFSARQFPNYSSELNVNALLLGDSALYLCASSPTASGANVLTFGAGSRLTVL.